This T cell receptor (beta chain) was captured in a study of molecular identifiers for immune sequencing clone quantification. Study findings and constraints: It was shown that clones above 20 RNA copies held over 99% of effector molecules, but under 1% in naive cells.

As regards this clonotype: Its target is unknown.

CDR1 is SGDLS and CDR2 is YYNGEE in the germline V gene. Trimming took off 3 bases at V and 6 bases at J, with 11 bases between the two ends. The CDR3 loop spans 13 amino acids. TCRdb reanalysed the PCR reads using MiXCR and keeps one entry per CDR3 protein. The sample records about 510,000 distinct CDR3 sequences, under 30% being singletons. This TCR derives from a human donor in good health. Some libraries in this study had Jurkat cell RNA spiked in. V usage is TRBV9 and J usage is TRBJ2-3; D perhaps matches TRBD1 (6 bases). The sample consisted of naive CD8+ T cells from blood, with Jurkat cell RNA spiked in. Subset noted: FACS-sorted CD8+CD4-CCR7+CD45RA+ naive T cells. CDR3: CASSDRVSDTQYF. CDR3 in DNA: TGTGCCAGCAGCGACAGGGTCTCGGATACGCAGTATTTT.